The T cell receptor (beta chain) under discussion was sequenced for a study of blood T cell repertoires in COVID-19. The method was immunoSEQ multiplex PCR; TCRdb's version includes in-frame clones alone and lacks a portion of them. The sample carries approximately 220,000 clones, 90% recorded once. V was cut by 2 bases and J by 6 bases, with 15 bases left in between. The CDR3 totals 15 residues. Germline V lookup: CDR1 MNHEY, CDR2 SMNVEV (reference sequence). This TCR derives from a young man who had recovered from COVID-19. The V call is TRBV27, the J call TRBJ2-3; possibly TRBD1 for D (6 bases). Sequenced material: PBMCs or T cells enriched from blood (not recorded which). In DNA, the CDR3 is TGTGCCAGCAGTTTACGAACATACAGGGCTGATACGCAGTATTTT. As protein: CASSLRTYRADTQYF.